The entry that follows covers one TCR beta chain sequence. Its antigen is still unknown. This entry is derived from a study of blood T cells in healthy people across ages. Study observations and caveats: Unsorted PBMC input precluded a conclusive naive versus antigen-experienced comparison. The study found more naive CD4+ cells and higher diversity in long-lived than aged donors. Estimated diversity, derived from one million T cells, was regarded as an underestimate.

Combining a sample-barcoded 5' primer with a J-beta primer mix, a second PCR ran for roughly 6 to 11 cycles. Unique molecular identifiers of 12 random nucleotides labeled each cDNA. TCRdb fed the 5' RACE reads into MiXCR, producing one record per CDR3 protein. Of approximately 790,000 distinct CDR3 sequences detected, roughly 60% appear once; the ten largest clones hold 25% to 35%. The germline V gene has CDR1 SGHTA and CDR2 FQGNSA. The CDR3 consists of 14 residues. V was clipped by 1 base and J by 3 bases, with 7 bases between them. This clonotype was sampled from a man aged 25 to 40 in good health. The genes are TRBV7-2 and TRBJ2-1; no clear D gene. The sample comprised blood. This CDR3 reads CASSLEVDYNEQFF. CDR3 bases: TGTGCCAGCAGCTTAGAGGTGGACTACAATGAGCAGTTCTTC.